This T cell receptor beta chain stems from a study of cytomegalovirus exposure and HLA in healthy donors (dated by TCRdb to the late 2010s). About the full investigation: According to an earlier analysis of 450 to 650 of the donors, 150 million to 200 million T cells yielded some 110 million unique TCR beta sequences and 250 to 350 Gb of sequence data. An early release that covered roughly 600 HLA-typed donors contained around 300 gigabases of sequencing data and 65 million to 100 million unique TCR sequences. The genetic ancestry cluster associated with self-reported Caucasian donors included over 80% of the roughly 390 genotyped donors. The study aimed to test whether signatures of past pathogen exposure could be identified by cataloging public T cell receptors. The study profiled the T cell repertoires of 550 to 700 subjects by immunosequencing and related them to cytomegalovirus serostatus. In addition to the first cohort of 650 to 800 subjects, a separate validation cohort of about 120 different subjects was used. To predict cytomegalovirus infection status, the study brought together high-throughput TCR immunosequencing, statistical association of individual TCRs with disease status, and machine learning. A later analysis re-examined previously published TCR beta repertoires from about 670 donors and added high-resolution HLA genotyping to investigate patterns of TCR occurrence. Rather than drawing on any new phenotypic data, the later analysis identified candidate immune exposures from TCR beta sequences and the way those sequences occurred across donors. In an earlier analysis of 587 of the donors, high-throughput TCR beta sequencing was used to judge whether each TCR beta V gene segment behaved as functional or pseudogenic. Alongside the repertoire data, information on donor age, sex, ethnicity and CMV serostatus was compiled. In a later genetic analysis, genome-wide SNP genotypes for about 60% of the 666 donors were used, and that subset was treated as a discovery cohort. Every discovery cohort repertoire had been produced on one sequencing platform. HLA typing covered class I and class II loci at four-digit resolution. The number of donors typed differed by locus, with about 629-640 for A, B, C, DRB1 and DQB1, 522 for DQA1, 600 to 610 for DPA1, and around 430 for DPB1. Because of strong linkage in the cohort, a handful of DR-DQ haplotypes were treated as single units for association and clustering. Among about 410 genotyped donors of the cohort, an average of around 220,000 unique TCR beta nucleotide sequences was sequenced per donor, of which about 20% were non-productive.

Broader findings and caveats from the paper: A total of around 150 TCR beta chains were listed by the study as associated with cytomegalovirus. According to a later analysis, parvovirus B19, influenza, CMV and Epstein-Barr virus appeared linked to several top co-occurrence clusters. In a later analysis, HLA-associated TCR beta chains showed more clonal expansion and lower generation probabilities than non-associated chains that were equally common. Immune exposure information for the cohort was limited to CMV serostatus. In a later genetic analysis, a missense DCLRE1C variant was associated with V-gene and J-gene trimming of TCR beta chains, and the association was replicated in an independent cohort. Most CMV-associated TCR beta chains appeared to be HLA-restricted in a later analysis, and the HLA associations seemed to be driven largely by CMV exposure. Because some donors lacked HLA typing at each locus, the association tests relied only on the typed subset. In vitro tests confirmed that a few of the cytomegalovirus-associated TCR beta chains recognize cytomegalovirus antigens. In this cohort, only TCR beta chains were sequenced, and detectable features were limited by the absence of alpha or paired-chain data. In a later analysis, 16,951 TCR beta sequences were associated with specific HLA alleles at a false discovery rate of 0.05. Across donors, most TCR sequences were observed very rarely, whereas some public TCRs were present in many individuals. According to the authors, the approach could potentially be generalized to other disease states and immunological phenotypes. Strong co-occurrence of HLA alleles, especially DR and DQ, made assigning TCR associations to individual alleles difficult. In an earlier analysis of some 540 of the donors, most TCR beta V segments appeared in productive rearrangements about 87% or about 30% of the time, broadly matching IMGT annotations. According to a later analysis, TCR association rates differed among HLA loci, with DRB1 alleles showing the most associated TCRs and HLA-C alleles showing the fewest. Some IMGT-functional V segments, including TRBV6-2 and TRBV6-3, could not be told apart with the 87-base-pair reads, so those segments were excluded. A further reported finding was that TCR beta sequences accurately predicted the HLA-A and HLA-B alleles for most subjects in the first cohort. Because counts were too low, roughly 18 rarely observed V segments, including chromosome 9 orphons, were left out of the earlier analysis of about 500 of the donors. A later genetic analysis reported fewer N-insertions in productive TCRs among donors in an Asian-associated ancestry cluster than the roughly 690-donor mean. In both the original and validation cohorts, the classifier was reported to diagnose cytomegalovirus status with high specificity and sensitivity. A cluster of highly shared sequence variants was judged likely to be a technical artifact of the sequencing pipeline. Presence/absence analyses assumed roughly uniform sequencing depth across donors, an assumption that may not hold. Correlated functional status among segregating V segments might reflect linkage disequilibrium, but an unknown experimental factor could not be ruled out.

Libraries came from the immunoSEQ multiplex PCR assay. For the multiplex PCR, a mixture combining 60 forward primers for TCR Vbeta segments and 13 reverse primers for TCR Jbeta segments was used. A multiplex PCR assay on genomic DNA amplified the CDR3 region of rearranged TCR beta genes. On the Illumina HiSeq System, the amplified TCR beta libraries were sequenced as 87-base-pair reads. The authors' pipeline ran thus. Across the 670 or so repertoires, a later analysis counted 75 million to 90 million unique TCR beta chains, roughly 11 million of which were shared by at least two donors. To remove PCR and sequencing errors, raw reads were error-corrected and collapsed into unique sequences using a nearest-neighbor algorithm that merged closely related sequences. CDR3 sequences were aligned to IMGT reference sequences to assign V, D and J gene segments. Each retained sequence needed at least a six-nucleotide match to both a V gene segment and a J gene segment. A rearrangement counted as productive if the CDR3 had no stop codons and remained in frame with V and J, and every other rearrangement counted as non-productive. Following IMGT convention, CDR3 was defined as the stretch from the second conserved V-encoded cysteine to the conserved J-encoded phenylalanine. Sequences without an unambiguous match to a single V gene segment were excluded from the earlier analysis of about 600 of the donors. An earlier analysis of a few hundred of the donors called V segments functional above 56.7% productive rearrangements and segregating when the between-donor standard deviation exceeded 5%. A statistical classification framework was built for diagnosing cytomegalovirus status from the catalog of TCR beta chain sequences. In a later analysis, V and J genes were assigned by comparing TCR nucleotide sequences against IMGT/GENE-DB human TR gene sequences. The TCRdist pipeline was used in a later analysis to assign CDR3 sequences and most-parsimonious VDJ recombination scenarios. In a later analysis, every TCR beta chain was defined by the combination of its CDR3 amino acid sequence and its V-gene family, and reads without a unique V-gene family were dropped. In a later analysis, fewer than 650 highly shared, low-generation-probability nucleotide sequences were removed to address suspected cross-contamination and a sequencing artifact. A later analysis calculated a clonal expansion index for each public chain from normalized within-repertoire ranks of inferred template counts. In a later analysis, generation probabilities were computed with a VDJ recombination model fitted to out-of-frame rearrangements, and the resulting probabilities were checked against IGoR. A later analysis scored TCR-TCR, TCR-HLA and TCR-CMV co-occurrence with hypergeometric tests, applying a repertoire-size bias correction to TCR pairs. To estimate false discovery rates, a later analysis permuted the HLA or CMV assignments 20 times. In a later analysis, co-occurring TCRs were grouped using DBSCAN, and TCRdist sequence similarity was added for clustering within HLA-allele-positive subsets. Repertoires with fewer than 30,000 or more than 120,000 public chains were left out of co-occurrence clustering, as were a handful of repertoires with anomalous nucleotide sharing. The table was pulled from immuneACCESS by TCRdb, which kept in-frame rearrangements only. Such tables lose some clones; where checked, under half of the loss comes from unresolved V genes, and the rest has no known cause. That table gives V, J and clone size, and the DNA gave D and trimming. This sample holds 54,000 or so clones; 70% were observed only once. The ten largest account for roughly a fifth of the sample.

The cohort was made up of around 720 healthy bone marrow donors. At the time of sampling, every cohort member was nominally healthy, though immune exposures that went unrecorded were likely present. The donor tested CMV seropositive, placing the donor among the 289 seropositive members of the cohort. Every donor gave a peripheral blood sample, and the peripheral blood mononuclear cells from that sample were used for TCR beta sequencing. The Qiagen DNeasy Blood Extraction Kit was used to extract genomic DNA from the blood cell samples. For this clone: Its target antigen remains unknown. No quality values exist for individual bases; no much larger clone is one base distant.

CDR1 and CDR2 were assigned from the germline V gene as MGHRA and YSYEKL. Spanning cysteine to phenylalanine, the CDR3 consists of 14 amino acids. Only the CDR3 DNA stays, 42 bases, in frame from base 1. The germline V end is reduced by 4 bases and the J end by 4 bases; junction bases left unmatched: 5. The source is a woman between 55 and 75 years old in good health and CMV-seropositive. Material for sequencing was PBMCs. Recombination linked TRBV4-1 to TRBJ2-5, and 8 bases in between align with TRBD2. The DNA sequence reads TGCGCCAGCAGCCCCTCCGGGGGGGTAGAGACCCAGTACTTC. Translated, this gives CASSPSGGVETQYF.